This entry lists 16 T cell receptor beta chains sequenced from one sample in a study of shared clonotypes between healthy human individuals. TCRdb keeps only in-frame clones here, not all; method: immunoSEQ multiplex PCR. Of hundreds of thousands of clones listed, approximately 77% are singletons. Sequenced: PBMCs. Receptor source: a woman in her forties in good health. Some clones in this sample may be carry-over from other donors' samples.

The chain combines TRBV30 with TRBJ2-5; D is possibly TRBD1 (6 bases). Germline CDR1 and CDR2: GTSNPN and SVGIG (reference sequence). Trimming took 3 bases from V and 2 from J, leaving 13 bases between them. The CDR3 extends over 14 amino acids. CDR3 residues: CAWSRGGRQETQYF. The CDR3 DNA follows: TGTGCCTGGAGCAGGGGTGGACGGCAAGAGACCCAGTACTTC.

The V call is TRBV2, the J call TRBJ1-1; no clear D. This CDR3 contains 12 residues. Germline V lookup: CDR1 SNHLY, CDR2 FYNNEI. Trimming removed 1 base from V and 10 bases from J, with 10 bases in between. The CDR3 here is CASSEERAGAFF. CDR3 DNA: TGTGCCAGCAGTGAAGAACGGGCTGGAGCTTTCTTT.

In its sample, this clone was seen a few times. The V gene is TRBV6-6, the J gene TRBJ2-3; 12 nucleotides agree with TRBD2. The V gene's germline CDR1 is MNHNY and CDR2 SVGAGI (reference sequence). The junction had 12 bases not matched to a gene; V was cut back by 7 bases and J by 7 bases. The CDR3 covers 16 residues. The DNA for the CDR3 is TGTGCCAGCACCAGGCACGGACTAGCGGGACGGCATACGCAGTATTTT. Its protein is CASTRHGLAGRHTQYF.

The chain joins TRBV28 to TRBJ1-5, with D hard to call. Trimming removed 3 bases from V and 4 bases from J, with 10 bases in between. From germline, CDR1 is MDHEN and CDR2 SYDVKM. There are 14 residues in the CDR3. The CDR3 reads CASSLWQVNQPQHF. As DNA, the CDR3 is TGTGCCAGCAGTTTGTGGCAGGTAAATCAGCCCCAGCATTTT.

In nucleotides, the CDR3 is TGTGCCAGCAGCACCGGGCCAGACCGGGACAATGAGCAGTTCTTC. Translating it yields CASSTGPDRDNEQFF. The rearrangement joins TRBV11-3 to TRBJ2-1; D unclear. Germline CDR1 reads SGHNT; CDR2 reads YENEEA. Trimming shortened V by 5 bases and J by 5 bases, and 16 bases separated the two germline ends. The CDR3 consists of 15 residues.

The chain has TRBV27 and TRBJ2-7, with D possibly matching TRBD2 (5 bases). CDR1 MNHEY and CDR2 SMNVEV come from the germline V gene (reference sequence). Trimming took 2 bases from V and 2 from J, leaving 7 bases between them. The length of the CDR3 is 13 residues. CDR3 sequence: CASSLGGPYEQYF. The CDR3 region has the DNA TGTGCCAGCAGTTTAGGCGGGCCCTACGAGCAGTACTTC.

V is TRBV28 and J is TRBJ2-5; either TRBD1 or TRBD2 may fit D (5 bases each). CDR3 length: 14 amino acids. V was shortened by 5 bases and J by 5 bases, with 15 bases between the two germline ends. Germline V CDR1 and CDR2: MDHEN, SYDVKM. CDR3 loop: CASSPGGWGETQYF. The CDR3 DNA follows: TGTGCCAGCAGTCCCGGCGGGTGGGGGGAGACCCAGTACTTC.

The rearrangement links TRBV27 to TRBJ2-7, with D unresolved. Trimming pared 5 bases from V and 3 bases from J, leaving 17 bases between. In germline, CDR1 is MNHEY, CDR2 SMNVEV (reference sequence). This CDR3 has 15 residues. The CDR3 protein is CASSPRVGPFYEQYF. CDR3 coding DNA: TGTGCCAGCAGTCCCCGGGTAGGACCATTCTACGAGCAGTACTTC.

The CDR3 DNA reads TGTGCCAGTAGTAGGTCAGGGGGAATCTACGAGCAGTACTTC. It translates to CASSRSGGIYEQYF. The chain employs TRBV19 and TRBJ2-7, with 7 bases fitting TRBD1. From germline, CDR1 is LNHDA and CDR2 SQIVND (reference sequence). This CDR3 is built from 14 residues. The trim removed 4 bases at V and 3 bases at J, leaving 6 bases unmatched.

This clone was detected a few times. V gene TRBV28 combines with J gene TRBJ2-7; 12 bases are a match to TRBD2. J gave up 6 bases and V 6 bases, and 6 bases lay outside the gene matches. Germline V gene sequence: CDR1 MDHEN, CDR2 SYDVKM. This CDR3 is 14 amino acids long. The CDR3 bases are TGTGCCAGCAGCCGACTAGCGGGAGTCTTCGAGCAGTACTTC. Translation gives CASSRLAGVFEQYF.

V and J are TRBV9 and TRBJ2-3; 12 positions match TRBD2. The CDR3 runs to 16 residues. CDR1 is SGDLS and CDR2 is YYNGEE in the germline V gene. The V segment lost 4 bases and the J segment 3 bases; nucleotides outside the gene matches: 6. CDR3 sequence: CASSSTSGSWTDTQYF. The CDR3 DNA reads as TGTGCCAGCAGCTCGACTAGCGGGAGTTGGACAGATACGCAGTATTTT. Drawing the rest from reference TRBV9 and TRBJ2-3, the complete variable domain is DSGVTQTPKHLITATGQRVTLRCSPRSGDLSVYWYQQSLDQGLQFLIQYYNGEERAKGNILERFSAQQFPDLHSELNLSSLELGDSALYFCASSSTSGSWTDTQYFGPGTRLTVL.

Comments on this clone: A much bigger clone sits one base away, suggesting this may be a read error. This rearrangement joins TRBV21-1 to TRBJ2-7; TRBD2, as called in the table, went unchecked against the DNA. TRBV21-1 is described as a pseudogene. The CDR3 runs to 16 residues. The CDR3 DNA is TGTGCCAGCAGCAAGGAGGTACAGCAAGTCCTCTACGAGCAGTACTTC. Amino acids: CASSKEVQQVLYEQYF.

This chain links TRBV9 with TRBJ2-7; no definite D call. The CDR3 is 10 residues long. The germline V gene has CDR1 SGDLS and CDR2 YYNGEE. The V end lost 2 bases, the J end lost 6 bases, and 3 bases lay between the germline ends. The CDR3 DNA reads TGTGCCAGCAGCGTCAGCGAGCAGTACTTC. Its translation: CASSVSEQYF.

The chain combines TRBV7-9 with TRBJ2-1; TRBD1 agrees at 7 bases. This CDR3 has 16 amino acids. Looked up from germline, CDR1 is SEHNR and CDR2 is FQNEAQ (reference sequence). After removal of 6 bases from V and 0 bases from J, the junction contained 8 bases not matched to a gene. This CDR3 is CASRTQQGHSYNEQFF. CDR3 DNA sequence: TGTGCCAGCAGAACCCAACAGGGGCACTCCTACAATGAGCAGTTCTTC.

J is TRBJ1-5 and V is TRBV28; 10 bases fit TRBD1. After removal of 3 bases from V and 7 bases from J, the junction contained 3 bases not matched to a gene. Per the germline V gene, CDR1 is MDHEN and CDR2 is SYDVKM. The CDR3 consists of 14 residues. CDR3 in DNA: TGTGCCAGCAGTTTGGGACAGGGGTTGCAGCCCCAGCATTTT. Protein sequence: CASSLGQGLQPQHF.

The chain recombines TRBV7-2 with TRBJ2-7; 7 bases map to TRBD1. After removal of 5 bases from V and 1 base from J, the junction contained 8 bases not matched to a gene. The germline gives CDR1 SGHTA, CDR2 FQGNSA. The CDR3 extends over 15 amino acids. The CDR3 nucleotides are TGTGCCAGCAGCCCCGACAGGGCGGTTTCCTACGAGCAGTACTTC. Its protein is CASSPDRAVSYEQYF.